Below, 7 T cell receptor beta chains from the same sample are listed, as sequenced in a study of T cell responses to AZD1222 COVID-19 vaccine. The table came from immunoSEQ multiplex PCR; TCRdb's copy has only in-frame clones and leaves some out. There are 96,000 or so clones in the sample; approximately 90% occur only once, and approximately 1.5% lies in the top ten. Specimen: peripheral blood, collected on day 0 of AZD1222 vaccination. These TCRs come from an adult in good health.

The chain links TRBV9 to TRBJ1-1; D might be TRBD1 (6 bases). Trimming took off 0 bases at V and 7 bases at J, with 7 bases between the two ends. The CDR3 extends over 12 amino acids. Germline CDR1 SGDLS, CDR2 YYNGEE. The CDR3 DNA reads as TGTGCCAGCAGCGTAGCGGACAGTGAAGCTTTCTTT. Translated, it gives CASSVADSEAFF.

This clone was counted once. This chain links TRBV2 with TRBJ1-4; unclear D gene. CDR1 SNHLY and CDR2 FYNNEI come from the germline V gene. The CDR3 contains 15 residues. V gave up 7 bases and J gave up 6 bases, with 18 bases separating them. CDR3: CASTQMGLLDEKLFF. CDR3 sequence (DNA): TGTGCCAGCACCCAGATGGGGTTGTTAGATGAAAAACTGTTTTTT.

The chain is built from TRBV7-6 and TRBJ1-2; perhaps TRBD1 as D (5 bases). The CDR3 is 14 amino acids. The V gene's germline CDR1 is SGHVS and CDR2 FNYEAQ. Trimming took off 5 bases at V and 2 bases at J, with 12 bases between the two ends. CDR3 in amino acids: CASSIGTGNYGYTF. In nucleotides, the CDR3 is TGTGCCAGCAGCATAGGGACCGGCAACTATGGCTACACCTTC.

This chain links TRBV5-6 with TRBJ1-5; D is possibly TRBD1 (5 bases). Trimming took off 2 bases at V and 6 bases at J, with 12 bases between the two ends. The CDR3 is made up of 14 amino acids. The germline CDR1 and CDR2 sequences are SGHDT and YYEEEE. CDR3 sequence: CASSFGVGGQPQHF. The CDR3 region has the DNA TGTGCCAGCAGCTTCGGGGTTGGGGGTCAGCCCCAGCATTTT.

The chain carries TRBV19 and TRBJ1-2; TRBD1 matches at 8 bases. Germline assignment: CDR1 LNHDA and CDR2 SQIVND (reference sequence). This CDR3 has 14 amino acids. Trimming cost V 7 bases and J 1 base; bases outside gene matches: 5. The CDR3 nucleotides read TGTGCCAGTAATAGACAGGGGAGTAACTATGGCTACACCTTC. This gives the protein CASNRQGSNYGYTF.

The chain carries TRBV2 and TRBJ1-4; weak D call: TRBD1 (5 bases). This CDR3 spans 13 amino acids. The V end lost 10 bases, the J end lost 8 bases, and 17 bases lay between the germline ends. CDR1 is SNHLY, CDR2 FYNNEI, per germline. CDR3 sequence reads: CAIRDFSGEKLFF. CDR3 sequence (DNA): TGTGCCATCAGGGACTTCTCGGGAGAAAAACTGTTTTTT.

The rearrangement links TRBV19 to TRBJ1-1, with D uncertain. Looked up from germline, CDR1 is LNHDA and CDR2 is SQIVND (reference sequence). There are 13 residues in the CDR3. The V end lost 1 base, the J end lost 5 bases, and 8 bases lay between the germline ends. This chain's CDR3 is CASSIGSRTEAFF. For the CDR3, the DNA is TGTGCCAGTAGTATAGGGTCGCGAACTGAAGCTTTCTTT.